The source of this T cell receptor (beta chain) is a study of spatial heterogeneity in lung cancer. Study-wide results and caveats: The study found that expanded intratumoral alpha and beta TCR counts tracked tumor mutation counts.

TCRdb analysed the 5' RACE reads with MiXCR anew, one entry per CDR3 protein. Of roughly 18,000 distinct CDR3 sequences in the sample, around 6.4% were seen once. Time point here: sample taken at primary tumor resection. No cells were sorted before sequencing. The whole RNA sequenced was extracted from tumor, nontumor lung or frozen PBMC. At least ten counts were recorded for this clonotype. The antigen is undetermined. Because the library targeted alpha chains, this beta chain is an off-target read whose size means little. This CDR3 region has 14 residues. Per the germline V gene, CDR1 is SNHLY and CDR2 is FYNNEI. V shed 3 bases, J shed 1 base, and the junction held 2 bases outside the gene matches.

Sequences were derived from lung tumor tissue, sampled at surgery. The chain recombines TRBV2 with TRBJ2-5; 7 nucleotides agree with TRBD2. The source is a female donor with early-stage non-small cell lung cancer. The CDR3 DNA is TGTGCCAGCAGTGATTCTAGCGGCCAAGAGACCCAGTACTTC. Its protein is CASSDSSGQETQYF. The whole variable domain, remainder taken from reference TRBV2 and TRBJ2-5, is EPEVTQTPSHQVTQMGQEVILRCVPISNHLYFYWYRQILGQKVEFLVSFYNNEISEKSEIFDDQFSVERPDGSNFTLKIRSTKLEDSAMYFCASSDSSGQETQYFGPGTRLLVL.